Each of the 28 T cell receptor beta chains below was sequenced from the same sample in a study of cytomegalovirus exposure and HLA in healthy donors. Primers: 60 Vbeta forward and 13 Jbeta reverse. TCRdb keeps only in-frame clones here, not all; method: immunoSEQ multiplex PCR. The sample has 140,000 to 150,000 clones, 73% seen once. The sequencing sample was made of PBMCs. The receptors here all came from a woman aged 18-35 years in good health and CMV-seronegative.

The gene calls are TRBV4-2 and TRBJ1-2; 9 bases match TRBD1. CDR1 and CDR2 from the germline V gene are LGHNA and YNFKEQ. This CDR3 is built from 13 residues. V gave up 1 base and J gave up 7 bases; unmatched junction bases: 1. CDR3 in amino acids: CASSQGTGAGYTF. CDR3 sequence (DNA): TGTGCCAGCAGCCAAGGGACAGGGGCTGGCTACACCTTC.

The chain has TRBV5-1 and TRBJ2-3; D not resolved. Trimming left V 7 bases short and J 7 bases short, with 10 bases between. Germline CDR1 is SGHRS and CDR2 is YFSETQ. This CDR3 has 11 amino acids. CDR3 coding DNA: TGCGCCAGCGGTGAACAGAATACGCAGTATTTT. Protein: CASGEQNTQYF.

The chain carries TRBV7-9 and TRBJ1-2, with 10 bases lining up with TRBD1. Germline lookup yields CDR1 SEHNR and CDR2 FQNEAQ (reference sequence). The length of the CDR3 is 16 residues. V shed 0 bases, J shed 4 bases, and the junction held 5 bases outside the gene matches. CDR3 amino acids: CASSLAGTGDSYGYTF. Here the CDR3 DNA reads TGTGCCAGCAGCTTAGCCGGGACAGGGGATTCCTATGGCTACACCTTC.

The chain uses TRBV11-3 and TRBJ2-3; perhaps TRBD2 as D (6 bases). From germline, CDR1 is SGHNT and CDR2 YENEEA. The CDR3 has 14 residues. The V and J ends lost 4 bases and 1 base respectively, with 9 bases between them. The CDR3 region is CASSSGTGTDTQYF. CDR3 coding DNA: TGTGCCAGCAGCTCCGGGACTGGCACAGATACGCAGTATTTT.

The gene calls are TRBV27 and TRBJ2-2; D remains unclear. Germline CDR1 is MNHEY and CDR2 is SMNVEV (reference sequence). This CDR3 spans 15 amino acids. Trimming shortened V by 5 bases and J by 1 base, and 11 bases separated the two germline ends. CDR3 protein: CASSLTPVNTGELFF. The CDR3 DNA reads as TGTGCCAGCAGTCTTACCCCGGTGAACACCGGGGAGCTGTTTTTT.

The chain couples TRBV5-1 to TRBJ2-5; TRBD1 is a possible D gene (6 bases). The tail of the sequence fits TRBJ2-7 better, so the J call may be wrong. The CDR3 loop spans 15 amino acids. Germline loops: CDR1 SGHRS, CDR2 YFSETQ. The CDR3 DNA follows: TGCGCCAGCGCCTTGGACAGACCAAGCTCCTACGAGCAGTACTTC. It is translated as CASALDRPSSYEQYF.

This clone turned up a few times. This chain uses TRBV5-1 with TRBJ2-7; 9 nucleotides line up with TRBD1. The CDR3 is 15 amino acids. The germline CDR1 and CDR2 sequences are SGHRS and YFSETQ. Trimming cost V 4 bases and J 1 base; bases outside gene matches: 6. CDR3 in DNA: TGCGCCAGCAGCGTGGGACAGGGTTCGTCCTACGAGCAGTACTTC. Its translation is CASSVGQGSSYEQYF.

As to this clone: The junction does not match germline at one end; this may be a read error. The chain combines TRBV5-1 with TRBJ2-1, with 11 bases lining up with TRBD1. Germline values: CDR1 SGHRS, CDR2 YFSETQ. The CDR3 length is 16 residues. CDR3 nucleotide sequence: TGCGTCAGCAGCTTGGACACCGGGACAGGGGGTAATGAGCAGTTCTTC. This gives the protein CVSSLDTGTGGNEQFF.

This chain connects TRBV28 to TRBJ2-5; tentative D call: TRBD2 (7 bases). V was cut by 3 bases and J by 1 base, with 18 bases left in between. Per germline, CDR1 MDHEN and CDR2 SYDVKM. The CDR3 consists of 17 residues. In DNA, the CDR3 is TGTGCCAGCAGTTTGCCCCCCCTTCGGGGGGCCCAAGAGACCCAGTACTTC. Amino acid sequence: CASSLPPLRGAQETQYF.

The V gene is TRBV6-1, the J gene TRBJ1-5, with D possibly matching TRBD1 (6 bases). This CDR3 is 16 amino acids long. Trimming cost V 3 bases and J 4 bases, with 16 bases left between them. Germline loops: CDR1 MNHNS, CDR2 SASEGT. CDR3 coding DNA: TGTGCCAGCAGTGACCTAGGTGTAGGGGGAAATCAGCCCCAGCATTTT. Protein: CASSDLGVGGNQPQHF.

The V and J genes are TRBV11-2 and TRBJ2-1; TRBD2 agrees at 13 bases. The CDR3 is 14 residues long. Germline values: CDR1 SGHAT, CDR2 FQNNGV. With 6 bases clipped from V and 7 bases from J, the junction kept 3 bases outside the gene matches. CDR3 in DNA: TGTGCCAGCAGTCTGACTAGCGGGGGGAATGAGCAGTTCTTC. It yields the protein CASSLTSGGNEQFF.

In this sample, this clone turned up a few times. The V gene is TRBV7-9, the J gene TRBJ1-2; D call uncertain. The V and J ends lost 6 bases and 5 bases respectively, with 16 bases between them. The CDR3 has 14 amino acids. The germline CDR1 and CDR2 sequences are SEHNR and FQNEAQ (reference sequence). CDR3 in DNA: TGTGCCAGCAGGGAGGCTCGAGTAGGGTATGGCTACACCTTC. This codes for CASREARVGYGYTF.

This clone was counted between two and nine times. The chain has TRBV6-5 and TRBJ1-4; 8 bases line up with TRBD1. Per germline, CDR1 MNHEY and CDR2 SVGAGI. The CDR3 runs 15 residues. Trimming removed 5 bases from V and 7 bases from J; junction bases left unmatched: 9. The CDR3 nucleotides read TGTGCCAGCAGTCCCCAGGGGGCTGACAGTGAAAAACTGTTTTTT. Translation gives CASSPQGADSEKLFF.

The V and J genes are TRBV6-5 and TRBJ2-5; weak D call: TRBD2 (6 bases). Germline V gene sequence: CDR1 MNHEY, CDR2 SVGAGI. This CDR3 is 15 amino acids long. Between the trimmed V and J ends, which lost 8 bases and 2 bases, there was a span of 18 bases. The CDR3 is CASRHRGAGQETQYF. The CDR3 coding sequence is TGTGCCAGCCGCCACCGAGGGGCGGGACAAGAGACCCAGTACTTC.

This chain uses TRBV12-5 with TRBJ1-1, with D possibly being TRBD1 (5 bases). This CDR3 has 13 residues. Trimming cost V 5 bases and J 5 bases, with 12 bases left between them. Germline values: CDR1 LGHNT, CDR2 FRNRAP. CDR3 sequence: CASGPQKGTEAFF. CDR3 sequence (DNA): TGTGCTAGTGGTCCCCAGAAGGGGACTGAAGCTTTCTTT.

By share, this clone ranks as medium-sized. J is TRBJ1-2 and V is TRBV29-1; 9 nucleotides match TRBD1. CDR3 length equals 13 residues. CDR1 and CDR2 from the germline V gene are SQVTM and ANQGSEA. V was clipped by 6 bases and J by 7 bases; unmatched bases: 9. The CDR3 DNA reads as TGCAGCGTCCCCCGGGACAGGGTAGGTGGCTACACCTTC. This translates into CSVPRDRVGGYTF.

The V call is TRBV29-1, the J call TRBJ2-2; tentative D call: TRBD1 (6 bases). CDR3 length: 13 residues. Trimming shortened V by 3 bases and J by 5 bases, and 10 bases separated the two germline ends. Germline-derived CDR1 and CDR2 are SQVTM and ANQGSEA. CDR3 bases: TGCAGCGTTGACATCCAGGGGACCGGGGAGCTGTTTTTT. It yields the protein CSVDIQGTGELFF.

The rearrangement links TRBV4-1 to TRBJ1-6; D possibly corresponds to TRBD1 (5 bases). The CDR3 length is 17 residues. From germline, CDR1 is MGHRA and CDR2 YSYEKL. V dropped 4 bases and J dropped 3 bases, with 16 bases sitting between them. CDR3 DNA: TGCGCCAGCAGCCCGATACGCGGGGGGAACTATAATTCACCCCTCCACTTT. Residues: CASSPIRGGNYNSPLHF.

The V gene is TRBV7-6, the J gene TRBJ2-1; tentatively, D is TRBD2 (7 bases). In germline, CDR1 is SGHVS, CDR2 FNYEAQ. The V and J ends lost 2 bases and 7 bases respectively, with 12 bases between them. The CDR3 sequence is 14 residues long. In nucleotides, the CDR3 is TGTGCCAGCAGCTTATGGGGGGGGCGGAATGAGCAGTTCTTC. Translated, it gives CASSLWGGRNEQFF.

V usage is TRBV5-1 and J usage is TRBJ2-1; D gene ambiguous. In germline, CDR1 is SGHRS, CDR2 YFSETQ. CDR3 length: 15 amino acids. The V gene lost 1 base and the J gene lost 0 bases, with 8 bases spanning the gap. The CDR3: CASSLRLGSYNEQFF. The CDR3 DNA follows: TGCGCCAGCAGCTTGAGGCTAGGCTCCTACAATGAGCAGTTCTTC.

The gene calls are TRBV7-9 and TRBJ2-5; no clear D gene. Trimming took 5 bases from V and 2 from J, leaving 6 bases between them. Germline loops: CDR1 SEHNR, CDR2 FQNEAQ (reference sequence). The CDR3 has 12 residues. The CDR3, as DNA: TGTGCCAGCAGCGCAACTCAAGAGACCCAGTACTTC. Amino acid sequence: CASSATQETQYF.

V and J are TRBV29-1 and TRBJ2-3, with D possibly matching TRBD2 (5 bases). Trimming removed 5 bases at V and 0 bases at J, with 12 bases between. Germline lookup yields CDR1 SQVTM and CDR2 ANQGSEA. The CDR3 runs 14 residues. The CDR3 loop is CSVRSGTSTDTQYF. In nucleotides, the CDR3 is TGCAGCGTTCGAAGCGGCACTAGCACAGATACGCAGTATTTT.

The rearrangement joins TRBV19 to TRBJ2-1; TRBD1 aligns across 9 bases. V dropped 3 bases and J dropped 9; count of bases not matched to a gene: 6. The CDR3 spans 14 residues. The germline V gene encodes CDR1 LNHDA and CDR2 SQIVND (reference sequence). The CDR3 is CASSIRTGDTEQFF. The CDR3 nucleotides are TGTGCCAGTAGTATTAGGACAGGGGATACTGAGCAGTTCTTC. Looking up the rest from reference TRBV19 and TRBJ2-1 gives the full variable domain: DGGITQSPKYLFRKEGQNVTLSCEQNLNHDAMYWYRQDPGQGLRLIYYSQIVNDFQKGDIAEGYSVSREKKESFPLTVTSAQKNPTAFYLCASSIRTGDTEQFFGPGTRLTVL.

The V and J genes are TRBV18 and TRBJ1-1; D might be TRBD1 (6 bases). Germline CDR1 KGHSH, CDR2 LQKENI. V was pared by 4 bases and J by 0 bases, with 12 bases between. The CDR3 is 15 residues long. CDR3 nucleotide sequence: TGTGCCAGCTCACGGGGACAACGGATGAACACTGAAGCTTTCTTT. Its translation is CASSRGQRMNTEAFF.

For this clone: A junction boundary mismatches the germline segment, possibly from a read error. The gene calls are TRBV5-1 and TRBJ2-6; D may be TRBD1 (5 bases). CDR3 length: 15 residues. CDR1 and CDR2 (germline): SGHRS, YFSETQ. The CDR3, as DNA: TGCGCCAGCAGCTCCCCAACCTCTGGGGCCAACGGCCTGACTTTC. Amino acids: CASSSPTSGANGLTF.

This rearrangement joins TRBV5-1 to TRBJ2-3, with TRBD1 as a possible D gene (6 bases). The CDR3 loop spans 13 amino acids. V lost 7 bases and J lost 5, with 14 bases in between. Germline V lookup: CDR1 SGHRS, CDR2 YFSETQ. This CDR3 reads CASQDPGEDTQYF. As DNA, the CDR3 is TGCGCCAGCCAAGATCCAGGGGAAGATACGCAGTATTTT. The variable domain in full, with the rest retrieved from reference TRBV5-1 and TRBJ2-3, is KAGVTQTPRYLIKTRGQQVTLSCSPISGHRSVSWYQQTPGQGLQFLFEYFSETQRNKGNFPGRFSGRQFSNSRSEMNVSTLELGDSALYLCASQDPGEDTQYFGPGTRLTVL.

The chain employs TRBV10-1 and TRBJ2-2; possibly TRBD1 for D (6 bases). The CDR3 is 15 residues long. Germline CDR1 reads WNHNN; CDR2 reads SYGVQD (reference sequence). Trimming took 6 bases from V and 5 from J, leaving 16 bases between them. As DNA, the CDR3 is TGCGCCAGCAGCCAGACAGGAGCTGGTACCGGGGAGCTGTTTTTT. It translates to CASSQTGAGTGELFF.

The chain couples TRBV7-9 to TRBJ1-5; D is perhaps TRBD1 (5 bases). CDR1 is SEHNR, CDR2 FQNEAQ, per germline (reference sequence). The length of the CDR3 is 15 residues. V was pared by 4 bases and J by 3 bases, with 13 bases between. The CDR3 bases are TGTGCCAGCAGCTCCCACCGGGGGACCAATCAGCCCCAGCATTTT. The encoded protein is CASSSHRGTNQPQHF.